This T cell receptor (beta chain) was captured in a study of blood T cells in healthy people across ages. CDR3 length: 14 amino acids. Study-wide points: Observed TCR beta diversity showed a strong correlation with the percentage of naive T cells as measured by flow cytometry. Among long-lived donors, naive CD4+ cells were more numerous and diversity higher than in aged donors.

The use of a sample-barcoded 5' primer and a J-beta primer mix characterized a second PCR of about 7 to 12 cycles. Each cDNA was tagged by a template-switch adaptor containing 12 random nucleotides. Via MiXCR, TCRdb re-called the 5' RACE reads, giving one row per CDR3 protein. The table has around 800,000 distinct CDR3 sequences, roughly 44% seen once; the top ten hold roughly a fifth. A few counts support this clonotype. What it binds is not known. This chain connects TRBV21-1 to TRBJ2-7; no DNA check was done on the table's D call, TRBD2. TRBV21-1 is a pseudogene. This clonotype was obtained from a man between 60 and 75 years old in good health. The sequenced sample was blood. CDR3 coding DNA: TGTGCCAGCAGCAAAGGAAGCGGATGGGGCGAGCAGTACTTC. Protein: CASSKGSGWGEQYF.